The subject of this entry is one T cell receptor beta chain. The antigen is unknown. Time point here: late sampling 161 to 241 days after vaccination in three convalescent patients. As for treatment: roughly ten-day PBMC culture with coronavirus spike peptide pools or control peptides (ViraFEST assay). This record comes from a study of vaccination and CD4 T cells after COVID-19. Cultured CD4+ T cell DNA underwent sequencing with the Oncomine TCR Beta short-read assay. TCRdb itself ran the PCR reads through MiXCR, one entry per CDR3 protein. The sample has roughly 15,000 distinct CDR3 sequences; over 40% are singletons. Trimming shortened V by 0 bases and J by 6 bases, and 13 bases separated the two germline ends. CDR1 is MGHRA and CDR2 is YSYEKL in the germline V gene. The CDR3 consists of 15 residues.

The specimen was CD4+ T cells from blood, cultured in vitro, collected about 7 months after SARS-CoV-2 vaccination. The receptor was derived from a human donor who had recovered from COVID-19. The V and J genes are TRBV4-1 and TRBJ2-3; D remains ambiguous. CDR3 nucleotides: TGCGCCAGCAGCCAAGAATCCATTTCGCCGGATACGCAGTATTTT. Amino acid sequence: CASSQESISPDTQYF.